This is a list of T cell receptor beta chains from one sample in a study of T cells after yellow fever vaccination. TCRdb processed the 5' RACE reads anew with MiXCR; each CDR3 protein has one entry. This table has 550,000 or so distinct CDR3 sequences, 15% to 20% appearing once. The sequences come from PBMCs, collected 15 days after the yellow fever booster vaccination. The receptors come from a man aged 25 to 45 who received the YFV17D yellow fever vaccine. Each CDR3 is given with its conserved first and last residue. D genes are given only for firm matches. The size entry is marked missing in some rows and otherwise reads once, few, many or a size class.

V gene	J gene	CDR3 length	D gene	clone size	CDR3 protein	CDR3 DNA
TRBV6-5	TRBJ1-5	15	-	-	CASTPDSHSNQPQHF	TGTGCCAGCACCCCAGACAGTCATAGCAATCAGCCCCAGCATTTT
TRBV7-9	TRBJ2-7	13	-	-	CASSRGRPYEQYF	TGTGCCAGCAGCCGAGGCCGTCCCTACGAGCAGTACTTC
TRBV5-6	TRBJ1-2	14	-	-	CASSFPGTNYGYTF	TGTGCCAGCAGCTTCCCAGGGACTAACTATGGCTACACCTTC
TRBV18	TRBJ1-5	13	-	-	CASSPDPSQPQHF	TGTGCCAGCTCACCGGACCCCAGCCAGCCCCAGCATTTT
TRBV10-3	TRBJ2-7	15	-	-	CAISESNRGLYEQYF	TGTGCCATCAGTGAGTCTAACAGGGGACTCTACGAGCAGTACTTC
TRBV14	TRBJ2-1	13	-	-	CASSQERRREQFF	TGTGCCAGCAGCCAAGAGCGTAGGAGGGAGCAGTTCTTC
TRBV5-1	TRBJ1-1	14	-	-	CASSSTFGETEAFF	TGCGCCAGCAGCTCCACTTTCGGGGAGACTGAAGCTTTCTTT
TRBV28	TRBJ2-7	13	-	-	CASQTGSGYEQYF	TGTGCCAGCCAGACTGGCTCTGGGTACGAGCAGTACTTC
TRBV20-1	TRBJ2-5	14	-	few	CSARGGVGAETQYF	TGCAGTGCTAGAGGTGGTGTTGGTGCCGAGACCCAGTACTTC
TRBV6-6	TRBJ1-5	12	-	many	CATRQDNQPQHF	TGTGCCACCCGACAGGACAATCAGCCCCAGCATTTT
TRBV18	TRBJ2-3	15	TRBD1	-	CASSHGTGGTDTQYF	TGTGCCAGCTCCCATGGGACAGGGGGCACAGATACGCAGTATTTT
TRBV5-1	TRBJ1-1	14	-	-	CASSLSQSNTEAFF	TGCGCCAGCAGCTTAAGTCAGTCGAACACTGAAGCTTTCTTT
TRBV25-1	TRBJ2-7	15	TRBD1	-	CASSQGTGASYEQYF	TGTGCCAGCAGTCAAGGGACAGGGGCTTCCTACGAGCAGTACTTC
TRBV20-1	TRBJ2-2	15	TRBD2	few	CSASRASGYTGELFF	TGCAGTGCTAGCCGCGCTAGCGGTTACACCGGGGAGCTGTTTTTT
TRBV20-1	TRBJ2-1	15	-	few	CSARGAAGNNNEQFF	TGCAGTGCTAGGGGCGCGGCGGGGAACAACAATGAGCAGTTCTTC